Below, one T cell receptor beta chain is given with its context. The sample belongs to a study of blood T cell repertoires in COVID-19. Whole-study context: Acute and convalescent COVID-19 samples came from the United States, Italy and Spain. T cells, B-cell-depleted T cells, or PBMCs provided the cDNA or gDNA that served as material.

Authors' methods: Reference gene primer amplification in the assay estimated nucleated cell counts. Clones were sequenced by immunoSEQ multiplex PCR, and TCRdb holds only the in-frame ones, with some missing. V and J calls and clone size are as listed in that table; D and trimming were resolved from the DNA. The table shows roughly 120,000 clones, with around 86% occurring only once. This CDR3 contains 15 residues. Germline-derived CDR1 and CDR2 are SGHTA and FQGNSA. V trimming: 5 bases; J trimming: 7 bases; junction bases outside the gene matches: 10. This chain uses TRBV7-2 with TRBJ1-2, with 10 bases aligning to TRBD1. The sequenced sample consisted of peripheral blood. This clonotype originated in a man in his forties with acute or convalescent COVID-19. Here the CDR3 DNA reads TGTGCCAGCAGCCTAGGGGACAGGGGCGCGTCTGGCTACACCTTC. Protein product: CASSLGDRGASGYTF.